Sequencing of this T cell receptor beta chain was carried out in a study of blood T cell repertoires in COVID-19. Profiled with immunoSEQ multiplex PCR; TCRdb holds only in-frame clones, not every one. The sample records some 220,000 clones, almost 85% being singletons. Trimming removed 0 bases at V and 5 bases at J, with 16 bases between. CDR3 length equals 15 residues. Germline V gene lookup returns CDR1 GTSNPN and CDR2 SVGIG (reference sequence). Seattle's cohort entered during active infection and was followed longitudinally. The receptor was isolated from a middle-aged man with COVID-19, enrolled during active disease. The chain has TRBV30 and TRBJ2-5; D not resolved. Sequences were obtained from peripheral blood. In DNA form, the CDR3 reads TGTGCCTGGAGTGTTTTATCTGGGTTCGGGGAGACCCAGTACTTC. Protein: CAWSVLSGFGETQYF. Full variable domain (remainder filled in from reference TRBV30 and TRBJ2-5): SQTIHQWPATLVQPVGSPLSLECTVEGTSNPNLYWYRQAAGRGLQLLFYSVGIGQISSEVPQNLSASRPQDRQFILSSKKLLLSDSGFYLCAWSVLSGFGETQYFGPGTRLLVL.